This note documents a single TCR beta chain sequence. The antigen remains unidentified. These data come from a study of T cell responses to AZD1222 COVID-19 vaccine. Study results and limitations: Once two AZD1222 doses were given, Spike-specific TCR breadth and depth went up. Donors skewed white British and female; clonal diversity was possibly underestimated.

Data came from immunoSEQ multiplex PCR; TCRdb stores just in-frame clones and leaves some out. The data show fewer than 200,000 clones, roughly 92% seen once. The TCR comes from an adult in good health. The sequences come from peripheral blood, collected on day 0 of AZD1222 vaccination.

This chain's CDR3 is CASSQDSFTDTQYF. In DNA, the CDR3 is TGTGCCAGCAGCCAAGATTCCTTCACAGATACGCAGTATTTT. The genes are TRBV5-4 and TRBJ2-3; no definite D call. Germline CDR1 is SGHNT and CDR2 is YYREEE (reference sequence). The CDR3 length is 14 residues. Trimming left V 4 bases short and J 2 bases short, with 11 bases between.